The 29 T cell receptor beta chains below all came from one sample that was sequenced in a study of OX40 agonist ivuxolimab in advanced cancers. Profiling relied on immunoSEQ multiplex PCR, and the TCRdb table lists in-frame clones only, not all of them. The profile shows about 79,000 clones, more than 85% of them singletons. The source was CD4+ or CD8+ T cells sorted from blood, collected in a trial of the OX40 agonist ivuxolimab. The receptors here all came from an adult with an advanced solid tumor such as melanoma, head and neck, liver or kidney cancer.

The chain carries TRBV6-6 and TRBJ2-7; D might be TRBD1 (6 bases). With 6 bases removed from V and 2 bases from J, the gap between germline ends came to 14 bases. Germline V gives CDR1 MNHNY, CDR2 SVGAGI (reference sequence). The CDR3 loop spans 14 amino acids. CDR3 in DNA: TGTGCCAGCAGAGGGGGAGCAGGGACCTACGAGCAGTACTTC. This gives the protein CASRGGAGTYEQYF.

This sequence joins TRBV11-2 and TRBJ1-1; D is perhaps TRBD1 (6 bases). Germline CDR1 is SGHAT and CDR2 is FQNNGV. The length of the CDR3 is 13 residues. Trimming left V 5 bases short and J 4 bases short, with 11 bases between. CDR3 bases: TGTGCCAGCAGCCCCCAGACAGGCACTGAAGCTTTCTTT. It translates to CASSPQTGTEAFF.

This chain uses TRBV14 with TRBJ1-4, with a weak D call TRBD1 (6 bases). Germline V gene sequence: CDR1 SGHDN, CDR2 FVKESK. The V end lost 3 bases, the J end lost 7 bases, and 9 bases lay between the germline ends. The CDR3 has 13 amino acids. DNA for the CDR3: TGTGCCAGCAGCCAGGGGGCGCGTGAAAAACTGTTTTTT. It is translated as CASSQGAREKLFF.

V usage is TRBV6-6 and J usage is TRBJ2-7, with a weak D call TRBD1 (6 bases). There are 14 residues in the CDR3. Germline V gene sequence: CDR1 MNHNY, CDR2 SVGAGI (reference sequence). Trimming took off 2 bases at V and 0 bases at J, with 8 bases between the two ends. Here the CDR3 DNA reads TGTGCCAGCAGTTACGGGGGCGGCTCCTACGAGCAGTACTTC. Residues: CASSYGGGSYEQYF.

The V gene is TRBV5-1, the J gene TRBJ2-1; perhaps TRBD2 as D (5 bases). CDR1 is SGHRS and CDR2 is YFSETQ in the germline V gene. The V gene lost 1 base and the J gene lost 10 bases, with 9 bases spanning the gap. The CDR3 length is 12 residues. The CDR3 DNA sequence: TGCGCCAGCAGCTTGCCAACTAGGGAGCAGTTCTTC. It specifies CASSLPTREQFF.

This rearrangement joins TRBV6-6 to TRBJ1-1; D gene unclear. This CDR3 spans 13 amino acids. Germline V gene lookup returns CDR1 MNHNY and CDR2 SVGAGI (reference sequence). The ends were cut back, 2 bases at V and 2 bases at J, with 6 bases in the middle. In DNA, the CDR3 is TGTGCCAGCAGTTACCATAAAAACACTGAAGCTTTCTTT. Protein product: CASSYHKNTEAFF.

The gene calls are TRBV11-2 and TRBJ2-7, with D possibly matching TRBD2 (6 bases). Trimming shortened V by 6 bases and J by 3 bases, and 18 bases separated the two germline ends. Germline values: CDR1 SGHAT, CDR2 FQNNGV. The CDR3 has 15 residues. DNA for the CDR3: TGTGCCAGCAGTCCGGCCGGGAGTTTGCTCTACGAGCAGTACTTC. This sequence encodes CASSPAGSLLYEQYF.

This chain uses TRBV28 with TRBJ2-7, with D unclear. V lost 3 bases, J lost 3 bases, and 21 bases lay in between. This CDR3 contains 17 residues. From germline, CDR1 is MDHEN and CDR2 SYDVKM. The CDR3 loop is CASSFPGLGLGNYEQYF. CDR3 in DNA: TGTGCCAGCAGTTTTCCCGGTCTGGGTCTGGGGAACTACGAGCAGTACTTC.

In DNA form, the CDR3 reads TGTGCCAGCGAAATGGACAACAACTATGGCTACACCTTC. Amino acid sequence: CASEMDNNYGYTF. The chain couples TRBV19 to TRBJ1-2, with a possible D match to TRBD1 (5 bases). Germline V gene lookup returns CDR1 LNHDA and CDR2 SQIVND (reference sequence). The CDR3 covers 13 residues. V lost 9 bases and J lost 2, with 13 bases in between.

This clone was observed once. The rearrangement joins TRBV11-3 to TRBJ2-2, with D perhaps assigned TRBD1 or TRBD2 (5 bases each). CDR1 and CDR2 from the germline V gene are SGHNT and YENEEA. The CDR3 is made up of 13 amino acids. V gave up 6 bases and J gave up 6 bases, with 11 bases separating them. DNA for the CDR3: TGTGCCAGCAGTCAAAGGGACCCCGGGGAGCTGTTTTTT. Translated, it gives CASSQRDPGELFF.

This chain links TRBV7-6 with TRBJ2-3; D uncertain. Germline V CDR1 and CDR2: SGHVS, FNYEAQ. CDR3 length: 15 amino acids. V lost 0 bases to trimming and J lost 3 bases, with 10 bases between them. The CDR3 DNA sequence: TGTGCCAGCAGCTTAGCGGACGGTGGAACAGATACGCAGTATTTT. This encodes CASSLADGGTDTQYF. The full variable domain, completed using reference TRBV7-6 and TRBJ2-3, is GAGVSQSPRYKVTKRGQDVALRCDPISGHVSLYWYRQALGQGPEFLTYFNYEAQQDKSGLPNDRFSAERPEGSISTLTIQRTEQRDSAMYRCASSLADGGTDTQYFGPGTRLTVL.

This clone was detected once. At one of its ends the junction is not consistent with the germline gene, which may arise from a read error. The V and J genes are TRBV7-7 and TRBJ2-7; D may be TRBD1 or TRBD2 (5 bases each). This CDR3 has 16 amino acids. From germline, CDR1 is SSHAT and CDR2 FNYEAQ (reference sequence). CDR3 bases: TGTGCTAGCAGCTTAGGAATCGGGGCGGCCGCCGGCGAGCAGTACTTC. It translates to CASSLGIGAAAGEQYF. Combining the CDR3 with reference TRBV7-7 and TRBJ2-7 gives the whole variable domain GAGVSQSPRYKVTKRGQDVTLRCDPISSHATLYWYQQALGQGPEFLTYFNYEAQPDKSGLPSDRFSAERPEGSISTLTIQRTEQRDSAMYRCASSLGIGAAAGEQYFGPGTRLTVT.

This clone was seen a single time. The CDR3 region is CASSSPPSETQYF. The DNA of the CDR3 is TGTGCCAGCAGTTCCCCCCCAAGCGAGACCCAGTACTTC. The chain joins TRBV27 to TRBJ2-5; no clear D gene. There are 13 residues in the CDR3. V shed 4 bases and J shed 5 bases, with 11 bases lying between them. CDR1 and CDR2 (germline): MNHEY, SMNVEV (reference sequence).

The rearrangement uses TRBV19 and TRBJ2-3, with 9 bases aligning to TRBD2. In germline, CDR1 is LNHDA, CDR2 SQIVND (reference sequence). The CDR3 has 15 amino acids. J was trimmed by 6 bases and V by 5 bases; bases with no gene match: 9. CDR3 in DNA: TGTGCCAGTAGTCCTGTTTTGCGGGAGGGGGATACGCAGTATTTT. As protein: CASSPVLREGDTQYF.

The genes are TRBV6-1 and TRBJ2-2; no firm D call. Per the germline V gene, CDR1 is MNHNS and CDR2 is SASEGT. The CDR3 is made up of 15 amino acids. V gave up 2 bases and J gave up 3 bases, with 10 bases separating them. CDR3 nucleotides: TGTGCCAGCAGTGAAACTCTCCGGTACACCGGGGAGCTGTTTTTT. Its protein product is CASSETLRYTGELFF.

The rearrangement links TRBV7-3 to TRBJ2-7; 13 bases map to TRBD2. This CDR3 is 15 amino acids long. J was trimmed by 4 bases and V by 5 bases; bases with no gene match: 5. Per germline, CDR1 SGHTA and CDR2 FQGTGA. CDR3 region: CASSSGLAGEYEQYF. DNA for the CDR3: TGTGCCAGCAGCAGTGGACTAGCGGGGGAATACGAGCAGTACTTC. Full variable domain (remainder filled in from reference TRBV7-3 and TRBJ2-7): GAGVSQTPSNKVTEKGKYVELRCDPISGHTALYWYRQSLGQGPEFLIYFQGTGAADDSGLPNDRFFAVRPEGSVSTLKIQRTERGDSAVYLCASSSGLAGEYEQYFGPGTRLTVT.

The chain recombines TRBV5-1 with TRBJ1-4; possibly TRBD1 for D (5 bases). This CDR3 region has 12 residues. Germline V lookup: CDR1 SGHRS, CDR2 YFSETQ. V dropped 5 bases and J dropped 7 bases, with 9 bases sitting between them. This CDR3 reads CASRQDGEKLFF. CDR3 coding DNA: TGCGCCAGCAGACAGGACGGTGAAAAACTGTTTTTT.

J is TRBJ1-2 and V is TRBV6-5; TRBD1 is a possible D gene (5 bases). CDR1 is MNHEY, CDR2 SVGAGI, per germline. V was pared by 2 bases and J by 1 base, with 8 bases between. The CDR3 length is 14 residues. The CDR3 DNA reads TGTGCCAGCAGTTACGACAGACTTAACTATGGCTACACCTTC. Translation gives CASSYDRLNYGYTF.

V and J are TRBV7-2 and TRBJ2-1; the D gene is possibly TRBD2 (6 bases). Trimming removed 0 bases from V and 3 bases from J, with 9 bases in between. Germline V gene data show CDR1 as SGHTA and CDR2 as FQGNSA. The CDR3 has 15 residues. The CDR3 reads CASSLAGGLYNEQFF. The CDR3, as DNA: TGTGCCAGCAGCTTAGCGGGAGGCCTCTACAATGAGCAGTTCTTC.

The chain employs TRBV6-5 and TRBJ2-7, with a possible D match to TRBD1 (6 bases). Germline V lookup: CDR1 MNHEY, CDR2 SVGAGI. CDR3 length: 13 residues. Trimming removed 6 bases at V and 0 bases at J, with 9 bases between. The CDR3 nucleotides are TGTGCCAGCAGGGGGACACCCTCCTACGAGCAGTACTTC. It specifies CASRGTPSYEQYF.

This chain links TRBV6-5 with TRBJ1-1, with 8 bases lining up with TRBD1. CDR3 length: 14 amino acids. Germline CDR1 MNHEY, CDR2 SVGAGI. After removal of 7 bases from V and 1 base from J, the junction contained 5 bases not matched to a gene. The CDR3 sequence: CASTTGAWNTEAFF. The CDR3 DNA reads as TGTGCCAGCACGACAGGGGCCTGGAACACTGAAGCTTTCTTT.

The chain recombines TRBV9 with TRBJ2-5, with 7 positions matching TRBD2. V lost 0 bases to trimming and J lost 1 base; unmatched junction nucleotides: 9. CDR1 is SGDLS, CDR2 YYNGEE, per germline. The CDR3 consists of 17 residues. Written as DNA, the CDR3 is TGTGCCAGCAGCGTAGGGGCTAGCGGCGCCATCCAAGAGACCCAGTACTTC. It encodes CASSVGASGAIQETQYF. Filled out from reference TRBV9 and TRBJ2-5, the complete variable domain reads DSGVTQTPKHLITATGQRVTLRCSPRSGDLSVYWYQQSLDQGLQFLIQYYNGEERAKGNILERFSAQQFPDLHSELNLSSLELGDSALYFCASSVGASGAIQETQYFGPGTRLLVL.

The gene calls are TRBV7-3 and TRBJ2-2; D perhaps matches TRBD2 (5 bases). The CDR3 runs 16 residues. The V end was cut by 1 base, the J end by 6 bases, with 15 bases between. Germline CDR1 SGHTA, CDR2 FQGTGA. CDR3 DNA sequence: TGTGCCAGCAGCTTAATCGGAGGCGGCTCTCCCGGGGAGCTGTTTTTT. Amino acids: CASSLIGGGSPGELFF.

The rearrangement joins TRBV9 to TRBJ1-2; D unresolved. With 0 bases removed from V and 6 bases from J, the gap between germline ends came to 6 bases. The CDR3 extends over 12 amino acids. CDR1 SGDLS and CDR2 YYNGEE come from the germline V gene. CDR3 amino acids: CASSVGVNGYTF. The CDR3 bases are TGTGCCAGCAGCGTAGGGGTAAATGGCTACACCTTC.

This clone was recorded only once. The J gene is TRBJ2-7, the V gene TRBV5-6; D is perhaps TRBD2 (5 bases). V lost 4 bases and J lost 3, with 14 bases in between. The CDR3 extends over 14 amino acids. Germline CDR1 reads SGHDT; CDR2 reads YYEEEE. CDR3 sequence: CASSPAPGGYEQYF. The CDR3 DNA sequence: TGTGCCAGCAGCCCGGCCCCAGGAGGCTACGAGCAGTACTTC.

This chain links TRBV7-6 with TRBJ1-4; TRBD1 aligns across 7 bases. This CDR3 spans 15 amino acids. V gave up 3 bases and J gave up 7 bases; unmatched junction bases: 8. Germline V CDR1 and CDR2: SGHVS, FNYEAQ. The CDR3 bases are TGTGCCAGCAGCTTGAGGACAGGCGGTCCTGAAAAACTGTTTTTT. Its protein product is CASSLRTGGPEKLFF.

The chain is built from TRBV28 and TRBJ1-6; D is unclear. V dropped 3 bases and J dropped 10 bases, with 7 bases sitting between them. CDR1 is MDHEN, CDR2 SYDVKM, per germline. This CDR3 is 12 amino acids long. CDR3 bases: TGTGCCAGCAGTTTGGTTGCCTCACCCCTCCACTTT. The encoded protein is CASSLVASPLHF. Complete variable domain (other parts from reference TRBV28 and TRBJ1-6): DVKVTQSSRYLVKRTGEKVFLECVQDMDHENMFWYRQDPGLGLRLIYFSYDVKMKEKGDIPEGYSVSREKKERFSLILESASTNQTSMYLCASSLVASPLHFGNGTRLTVT.

This clone was recorded once. CDR3 nucleotides: TGTGCCAGCAGCGAGCTAGCGCGGGACAGCTACGAGCAGTACTTC. It is translated as CASSELARDSYEQYF. J is TRBJ2-7 and V is TRBV9; D is possibly TRBD1 (7 bases). The germline gives CDR1 SGDLS, CDR2 YYNGEE. Trimming shortened V by 3 bases and J by 3 bases, and 16 bases separated the two germline ends. The CDR3 spans 15 residues.

The chain is built from TRBV28 and TRBJ2-4, with D uncertain. The V gene lost 6 bases and the J gene lost 0 bases, with 0 bases spanning the gap. CDR1 is MDHEN, CDR2 SYDVKM, per germline. The CDR3 is made up of 11 amino acids. The CDR3 is CASRAKNIQYF. CDR3 DNA sequence: TGTGCCAGCAGAGCCAAAAACATTCAGTACTTC. The whole variable domain, remainder taken from reference TRBV28 and TRBJ2-4, is DVKVTQSSRYLVKRTGEKVFLECVQDMDHENMFWYRQDPGLGLRLIYFSYDVKMKEKGDIPEGYSVSREKKERFSLILESASTNQTSMYLCASRAKNIQYFGAGTRLSVL.